Listed below are T cell receptor beta chains from one sample, sequenced in a study of T cell responses to AZD1222 COVID-19 vaccine. TCRdb keeps only in-frame clones here, not all; method: immunoSEQ multiplex PCR. In the table there are approximately 100,000 clones, around 92% of which are singletons. Source: peripheral blood, taken on day 0 of AZD1222 vaccination. These receptors all come from an adult in good health. Both conserved end residues are part of each CDR3. D genes are given only for firm matches.

TRBJ2-3 TRBV29-1 TRBD2 CSAQAGGPVTDTQYF TGCAGCGCCCAAGCGGGAGGGCCGGTAACAGATACGCAGTATTTT
TRBJ2-2 TRBV5-1 TRBD2 CASSTLSGSLGELFF TGCGCCAGCAGTACACTAAGCGGGAGCCTCGGGGAGCTGTTTTTT
TRBJ2-1 TRBV18 NA CASSPGNIRANEQFF TGTGCCAGCTCACCAGGGAATATTAGGGCCAATGAGCAGTTCTTC
TRBJ2-1 TRBV3-1/TRBV3-2 NA CASSPLGGTSYNEQFF TGTGCCAGCAGCCCCCTAGGGGGAACCTCCTACAATGAGCAGTTCTTC
TRBJ2-3 TRBV11-2 NA CASSLRDPTDTQYF TGTGCCAGCAGCCTGCGGGACCCCACAGATACGCAGTATTTT
TRBJ2-3 TRBV6-5 TRBD2 CASRRSGRAGDTQYF TGTGCCAGCAGACGTAGCGGGAGGGCCGGGGATACGCAGTATTTT
TRBJ2-1 TRBV6-5 NA CASSHGDRVEQFF TGTGCCAGCAGCCACGGGGATAGGGTTGAGCAGTTCTTC
TRBJ1-5 TRBV18 TRBD1 CASSLKILGTGEKGDQPQHF TGTGCCAGCTCACTTAAAATTCTTGGGACAGGGGAAAAGGGCGATCAGCCCCAGCATTTT
TRBJ1-6 TRBV7-3 NA CASSLTAQSSPLHF TGTGCCAGCAGCTTAACCGCGCAAAGTTCACCCCTCCACTTT
TRBJ2-3 TRBV10-1 NA CATADKTSRDTQYF TGCGCGACCGCGGACAAAACTAGCAGGGATACGCAGTATTTT
TRBJ2-1 TRBV20-1 NA CSASKNYEQFF TGCAGTGCTAGTAAGAATTATGAGCAGTTCTTC
TRBJ2-3 TRBV24-1 NA CATSDWGFGLMDTQYF TGTGCCACCAGTGATTGGGGATTCGGTCTCATGGATACGCAGTATTTT
TRBJ2-7 TRBV14 NA CASKTTGSHEQYF TGTGCCAGCAAGACCACAGGGTCCCACGAGCAGTACTTC
TRBJ1-1 TRBV7-2 NA CASSFISDTEAFF TGTGCCAGCAGCTTTATTTCAGACACTGAAGCTTTCTTT
TRBJ2-7 TRBV25-1 TRBD2 CASSAGLGAYEQYF TGTGCCAGCAGTGCCGGACTAGGGGCCTACGAGCAGTACTTC
TRBJ2-2 TRBV6-5 NA CASSSSWGTNTGELFF TGTGCCAGCAGTTCGTCGTGGGGGACGAACACCGGGGAGCTGTTTTTT
TRBJ1-2 TRBV27 NA CASSFTGLGYGYTF TGTGCCAGCAGTTTTACAGGGTTAGGCTATGGCTACACCTTC
TRBJ1-1 TRBV7-2 TRBD1 CASSFYHRGTEAFF TGTGCCAGCAGCTTTTACCACAGGGGGACTGAAGCTTTCTTT
TRBJ1-6 TRBV20-1 TRBD1 CSASIRGQGNSPLHF TGCAGTGCTAGTATCAGGGGGCAGGGTAATTCACCCCTCCACTTT